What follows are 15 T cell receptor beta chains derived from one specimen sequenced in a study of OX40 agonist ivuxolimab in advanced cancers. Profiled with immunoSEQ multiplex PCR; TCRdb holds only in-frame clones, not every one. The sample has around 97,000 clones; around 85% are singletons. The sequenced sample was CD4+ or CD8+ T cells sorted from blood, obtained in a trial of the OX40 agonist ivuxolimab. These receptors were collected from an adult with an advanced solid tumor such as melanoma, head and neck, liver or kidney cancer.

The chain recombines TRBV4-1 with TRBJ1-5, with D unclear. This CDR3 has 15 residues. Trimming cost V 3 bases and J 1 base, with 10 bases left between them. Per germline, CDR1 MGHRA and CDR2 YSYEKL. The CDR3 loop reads CASSQGSGSNQPQHF. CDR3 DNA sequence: TGCGCCAGCAGCCAGGGGTCCGGGAGCAATCAGCCCCAGCATTTT.

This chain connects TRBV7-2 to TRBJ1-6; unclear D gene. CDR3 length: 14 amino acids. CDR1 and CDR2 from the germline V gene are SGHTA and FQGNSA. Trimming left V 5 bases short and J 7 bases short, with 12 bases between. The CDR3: CASSPGVHNSPLHF. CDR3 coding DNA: TGTGCCAGCAGCCCCGGGGTCCACAATTCACCCCTCCACTTT. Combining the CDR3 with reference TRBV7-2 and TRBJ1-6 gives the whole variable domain GAGVSQSPSNKVTEKGKDVELRCDPISGHTALYWYRQSLGQGLEFLIYFQGNSAPDKSGLPSDRFSAERTGGSVSTLTIQRTQQEDSAVYLCASSPGVHNSPLHFGNGTRLTVT.

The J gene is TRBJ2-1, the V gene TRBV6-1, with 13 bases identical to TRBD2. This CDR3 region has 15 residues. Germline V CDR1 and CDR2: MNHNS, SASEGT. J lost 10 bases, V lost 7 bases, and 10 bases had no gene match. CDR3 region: CASTPGLAGPKEQFF. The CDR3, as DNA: TGTGCCAGCACCCCGGGACTAGCGGGGCCGAAGGAGCAGTTCTTC.

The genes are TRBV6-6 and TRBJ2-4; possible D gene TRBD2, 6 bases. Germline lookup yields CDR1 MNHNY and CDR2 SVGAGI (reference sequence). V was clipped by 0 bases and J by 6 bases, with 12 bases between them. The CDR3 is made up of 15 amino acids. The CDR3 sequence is CASSYSGTSSNIQYF. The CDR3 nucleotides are TGTGCCAGCAGTTACTCTGGGACTTCTTCAAACATTCAGTACTTC.

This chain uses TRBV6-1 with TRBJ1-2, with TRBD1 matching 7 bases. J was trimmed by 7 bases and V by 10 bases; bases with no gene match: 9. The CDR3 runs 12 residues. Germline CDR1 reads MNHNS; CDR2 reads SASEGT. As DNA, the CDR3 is TGTGCCACCTTGGACAGGCGGGGTGGCTACACCTTC. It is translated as CATLDRRGGYTF.

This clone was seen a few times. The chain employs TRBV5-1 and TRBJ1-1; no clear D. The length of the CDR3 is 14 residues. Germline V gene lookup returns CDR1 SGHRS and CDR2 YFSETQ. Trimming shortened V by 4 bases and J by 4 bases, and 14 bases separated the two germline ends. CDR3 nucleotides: TGCGCCAGCAGCCTTGATTTGAGTTCCACTGAAGCTTTCTTT. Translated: CASSLDLSSTEAFF.

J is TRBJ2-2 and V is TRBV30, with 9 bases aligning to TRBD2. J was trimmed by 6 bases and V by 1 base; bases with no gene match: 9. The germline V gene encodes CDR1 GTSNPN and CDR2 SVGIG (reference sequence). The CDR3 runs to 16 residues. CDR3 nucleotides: TGTGCCTGGAGTGGGAGTGGTAGCGGGAGATCCGGGGAGCTGTTTTTT. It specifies CAWSGSGSGRSGELFF.

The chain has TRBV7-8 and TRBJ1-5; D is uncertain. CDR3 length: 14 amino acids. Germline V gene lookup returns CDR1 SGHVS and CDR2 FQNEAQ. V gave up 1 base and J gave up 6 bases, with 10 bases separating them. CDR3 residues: CASSLGVGSQPQHF. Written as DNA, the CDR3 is TGTGCCAGCAGCTTAGGGGTCGGTAGTCAGCCCCAGCATTTT.

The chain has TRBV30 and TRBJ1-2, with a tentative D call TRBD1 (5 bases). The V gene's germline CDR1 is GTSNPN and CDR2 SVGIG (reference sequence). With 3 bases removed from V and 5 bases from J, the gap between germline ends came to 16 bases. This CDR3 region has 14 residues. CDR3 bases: TGTGCCTGGAGGTTGGGGCTCGCGGGTTATGGCTACACCTTC. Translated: CAWRLGLAGYGYTF. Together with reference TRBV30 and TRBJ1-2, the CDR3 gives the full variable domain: SQTIHQWPATLVQPVGSPLSLECTVEGTSNPNLYWYRQAAGRGLQLLFYSVGIGQISSEVPQNLSASRPQDRQFILSSKKLLLSDSGFYLCAWRLGLAGYGYTFGSGTRLTVV.

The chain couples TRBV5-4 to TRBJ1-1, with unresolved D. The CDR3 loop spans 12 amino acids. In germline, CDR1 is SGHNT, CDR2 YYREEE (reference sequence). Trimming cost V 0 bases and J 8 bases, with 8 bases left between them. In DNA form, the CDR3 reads TGTGCCAGCAGCTTGGGTGCACTCGAAGCTTTCTTT. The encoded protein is CASSLGALEAFF.

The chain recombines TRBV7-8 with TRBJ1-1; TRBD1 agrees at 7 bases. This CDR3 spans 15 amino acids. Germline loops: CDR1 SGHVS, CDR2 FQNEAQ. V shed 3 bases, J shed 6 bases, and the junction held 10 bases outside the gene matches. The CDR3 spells CASSFKQGFMAEAFF. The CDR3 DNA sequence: TGTGCCAGCAGCTTCAAACAGGGGTTTATGGCTGAAGCTTTCTTT.

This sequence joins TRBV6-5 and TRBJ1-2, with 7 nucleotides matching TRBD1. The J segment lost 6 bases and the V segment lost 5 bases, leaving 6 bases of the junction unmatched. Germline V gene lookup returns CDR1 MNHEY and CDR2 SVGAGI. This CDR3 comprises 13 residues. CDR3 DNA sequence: TGTGCCAGCAGTCTAGGACAGGCGAATGGCTACACCTTC. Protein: CASSLGQANGYTF.

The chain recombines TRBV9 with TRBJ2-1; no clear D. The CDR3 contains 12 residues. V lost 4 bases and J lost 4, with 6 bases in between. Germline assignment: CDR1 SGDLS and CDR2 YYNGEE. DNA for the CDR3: TGTGCCAGCAGCCTAACTTACAATGAGCAGTTCTTC. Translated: CASSLTYNEQFF.

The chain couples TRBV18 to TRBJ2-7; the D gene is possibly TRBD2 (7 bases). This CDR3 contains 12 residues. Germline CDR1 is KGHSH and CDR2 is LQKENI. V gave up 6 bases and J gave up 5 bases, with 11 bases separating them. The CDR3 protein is CASSEGGDEQYF. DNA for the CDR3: TGTGCCAGCTCCGAGGGGGGGGACGAGCAGTACTTC.

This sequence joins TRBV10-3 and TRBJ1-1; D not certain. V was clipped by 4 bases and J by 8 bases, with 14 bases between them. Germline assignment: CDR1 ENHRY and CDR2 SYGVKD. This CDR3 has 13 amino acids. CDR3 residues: CAISGTPGFEAFF. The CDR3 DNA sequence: TGTGCCATCAGTGGTACCCCGGGATTCGAAGCTTTCTTT.